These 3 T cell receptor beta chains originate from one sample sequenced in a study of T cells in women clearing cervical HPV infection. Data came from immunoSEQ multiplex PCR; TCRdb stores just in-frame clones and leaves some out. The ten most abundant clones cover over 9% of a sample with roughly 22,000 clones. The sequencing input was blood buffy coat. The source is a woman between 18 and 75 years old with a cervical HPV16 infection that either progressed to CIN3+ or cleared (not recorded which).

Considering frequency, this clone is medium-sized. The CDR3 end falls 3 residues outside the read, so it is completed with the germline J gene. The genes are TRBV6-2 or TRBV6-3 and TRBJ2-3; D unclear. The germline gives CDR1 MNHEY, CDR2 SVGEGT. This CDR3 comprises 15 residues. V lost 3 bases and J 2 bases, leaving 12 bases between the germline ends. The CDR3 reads CASSYLGSHTDTQYF. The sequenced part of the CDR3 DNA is TGTGCCAGCAGTTATCTCGGGTCTCACACAGATACG.

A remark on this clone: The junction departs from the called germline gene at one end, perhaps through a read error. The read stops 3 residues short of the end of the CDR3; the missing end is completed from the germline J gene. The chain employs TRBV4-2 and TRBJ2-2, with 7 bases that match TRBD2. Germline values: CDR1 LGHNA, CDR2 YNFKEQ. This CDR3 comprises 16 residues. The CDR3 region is CASSQLAGRNTGELFF. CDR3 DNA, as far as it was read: TGCGCCAGCAGCCAATTAGCGGGTCGGAACACCGGGGAG.

CDR3 bases read: TGCAGTGCTAGAAAGGGGGCGAACACTGAA. This translates into CSARKGANTE. The whole CDR3 region reads CSARKGANTEAFF. This rearrangement joins TRBV20-1 to TRBJ1-1; 7 bases are a match to TRBD1. From the germline J gene comes the end of the CDR3, since the read stops 3 residues before it. This CDR3 spans 13 amino acids. CDR1 and CDR2 from the germline V gene are DFQATT and SNEGSKA (reference sequence). The trim removed 2 bases at V and 1 base at J, leaving 1 base unmatched.